These 25 T cell receptor beta chains originate from one sample sequenced in a study of CD8 T cells in ankylosing spondylitis. Their cognate antigens are unknown. One entry per CDR3 protein results from TCRdb running MiXCR on the 5' RACE reads. The table has about 500,000 distinct CDR3 sequences, about 13% seen once. Findings and caveats of the study: Ankylosing spondylitis blood seemed to carry a telltale TCR beta motif made of several highly homologous variants.

The specimen was blood, either unsorted or a sorted T cell fraction (not recorded which). Receptors originate from a male donor with ankylosing spondylitis.

There are many counts of this clonotype. The CDR3 bases are TGTGCCATCAGTGAGTCGACTAGCGGGCCCCAGTACTTC. This encodes CAISESTSGPQYF. This chain joins TRBV10-3 and TRBJ2-4; 10 bases match TRBD2. CDR1 is ENHRY, CDR2 SYGVKD, per germline. V lost 0 bases, J lost 13 bases, and 3 bases stayed unmatched. This CDR3 has 13 residues.

This clonotype was found a few times. The rearrangement links TRBV11-2 to TRBJ1-5, with D perhaps TRBD1 (5 bases). V gave up 5 bases and J gave up 11 bases, with 16 bases separating them. CDR3 length equals 13 residues. CDR1 SGHAT and CDR2 FQNNGV come from the germline V gene. The chain's CDR3 is CASSRLGTLAQHF. The CDR3, as DNA: TGTGCCAGCAGCCGACTCGGGACTCTGGCCCAGCATTTT.

The rearrangement uses TRBV7-8 and TRBJ2-2; D remains unclear. From germline, CDR1 is SGHVS and CDR2 FQNEAQ. The CDR3 is made up of 13 amino acids. Trimming cost V 5 bases and J 1 base, with 5 bases left between them. The CDR3 region has the DNA TGTGCCAGCAGCGTACTGAACACCGGGGAGCTGTTTTTT. Translation: CASSVLNTGELFF.

This chain links TRBV6-5 with TRBJ2-3; 10 bases are a match to TRBD1. Per germline, CDR1 MNHEY and CDR2 SVGAGI. V shed 2 bases, J shed 2 bases, and the junction held 10 bases outside the gene matches. CDR3 length: 18 residues. The CDR3 DNA is TGTGCCAGCAGTTACGGGACAGGGGCCGGATACCTCACAGATACGCAGTATTTT. It translates to CASSYGTGAGYLTDTQYF.

The chain recombines TRBV5-1 with TRBJ2-2; tentatively, D is TRBD1 (6 bases). Per the germline V gene, CDR1 is SGHRS and CDR2 is YFSETQ. Between the trimmed V and J ends, which lost 9 bases and 1 base, there was a span of 16 bases. The CDR3 consists of 15 residues. The CDR3 region has the DNA TGCGCCACCGGACGGGACATCCAGAACACCGGGGAGCTGTTTTTT. It translates to CATGRDIQNTGELFF.

This clonotype was recorded a few times. V and J are TRBV5-1 and TRBJ1-2, with 10 bases aligning to TRBD1. CDR3 length: 15 amino acids. Germline V gene lookup returns CDR1 SGHRS and CDR2 YFSETQ. V shed 4 bases and J 4 bases; nucleotides not matched to a gene: 7. CDR3 protein: CASSPGTGAFYGYTF. The CDR3 nucleotides read TGCGCCAGCAGCCCCGGGACAGGGGCCTTCTATGGCTACACCTTC.

The sample holds many counts of this clonotype. The chain uses TRBV7-2 and TRBJ2-1; the D is unclear. The CDR3 is 11 amino acids. The germline CDR1 and CDR2 sequences are SGHTA and FQGNSA. Trimming took off 5 bases at V and 2 bases at J, with 1 base between the two ends. CDR3 protein: CASSAYNEQFF. The CDR3 nucleotides are TGTGCCAGCAGCGCCTACAATGAGCAGTTCTTC.

This clonotype was seen only a few times. This chain uses TRBV25-1 with TRBJ2-7; TRBD1 is a possible D gene (6 bases). Germline V gives CDR1 MGHDK, CDR2 SYGVNS. Trimming removed 5 bases at V and 2 bases at J, with 10 bases between. The CDR3 has 13 residues. The DNA for the CDR3 is TGTGCCAGCAGTCTACAGGGACCCTACGAGCAGTACTTC. It yields the protein CASSLQGPYEQYF.

This clonotype was counted only a few times. The chain combines TRBV15 with TRBJ2-3, with D unresolved. Germline CDR1 is LNHNV and CDR2 is YYDKDF (reference sequence). The V gene lost 7 bases and the J gene lost 1 base, with 9 bases spanning the gap. This CDR3 has 13 amino acids. In nucleotides, the CDR3 is TGTGCCACCACCATGGCCGGCACAGATACGCAGTATTTT. It specifies CATTMAGTDTQYF.

The rearrangement joins TRBV20-1 to TRBJ1-6, with 9 bases identical to TRBD1. Germline lookup yields CDR1 DFQATT and CDR2 SNEGSKA (reference sequence). With V trimmed by 4 bases and J by 11 bases, 6 bases remained unmatched. This CDR3 comprises 13 residues. The CDR3: CSAIDRGNPPLHF. The CDR3 nucleotides are TGCAGTGCTATCGACAGGGGGAATCCACCCCTCCACTTT.

This clonotype appeared a few times. This sequence joins TRBV10-2 and TRBJ2-1; TRBD1 aligns across 7 bases. J lost 5 bases, V lost 2 bases, and 3 bases had no gene match. Germline CDR1 is WSHSY and CDR2 is SAAADI. This CDR3 has 14 amino acids. The chain's CDR3 is CASSELGQNNEQFF. The CDR3 DNA follows: TGCGCCAGCAGTGAGCTGGGACAGAACAATGAGCAGTTCTTC.

The chain carries TRBV20-1 and TRBJ2-7, with TRBD2 matching over 9 bases. Germline CDR1 DFQATT, CDR2 SNEGSKA (reference sequence). The V gene end was trimmed by 5 bases and the J gene end by 0 bases; junction bases not matched to a gene: 11. This CDR3 is built from 16 residues. The CDR3 region is CSAVDASGRTSYEQYF. Here the CDR3 DNA reads TGCAGTGCTGTGGATGCCAGCGGGAGGACCTCCTACGAGCAGTACTTC.

This clonotype was seen a handful of times. The CDR3 loop reads CASSSRQAPSTDTQYF. DNA of the CDR3: TGTGCCAGCAGCTCACGACAGGCTCCTAGCACAGATACGCAGTATTTT. The chain uses TRBV7-6 and TRBJ2-3; tentatively, D is TRBD1 (6 bases). The V gene's germline CDR1 is SGHVS and CDR2 FNYEAQ. The CDR3 has 16 residues. V was cut by 4 bases and J by 0 bases, with 14 bases left in between.

This clonotype was detected a few times. The chain links TRBV7-9 to TRBJ1-1; possible D gene TRBD1, 6 bases. The V gene lost 1 base and the J gene lost 7 bases, with 10 bases spanning the gap. Germline CDR1 and CDR2: SEHNR and FQNEAQ (reference sequence). The CDR3 is 13 residues long. CDR3 sequence (DNA): TGTGCCAGCAGCTTAGAAGGGGGGGGTGAAGCTTTCTTT. This translates into CASSLEGGGEAFF.

The rearrangement uses TRBV10-3 and TRBJ2-1, with TRBD2 matching over 9 bases. Germline trimming cut 3 bases from V and 6 bases from J; bases unmatched to any gene: 12. This CDR3 is built from 17 residues. Germline V gene data show CDR1 as ENHRY and CDR2 as SYGVKD. As DNA, the CDR3 is TGTGCCATCAGTGATTGGGCTAGCGGGAAGGGCATCAATGAGCAGTTCTTC. Translating it yields CAISDWASGKGINEQFF.

This clonotype was found a few times. This rearrangement joins TRBV5-1 to TRBJ1-2; D is ambiguous. The CDR3 runs to 14 residues. Germline CDR1 reads SGHRS; CDR2 reads YFSETQ. Trimming removed 4 bases at V and 5 bases at J, with 15 bases between. CDR3 region: CASSPGDTPYGYTF. The CDR3 coding sequence is TGCGCCAGCAGCCCGGGTGACACCCCTTATGGCTACACCTTC.

The chain combines TRBV14 with TRBJ2-7, with 10 bases that match TRBD2. Germline CDR1 and CDR2: SGHDN and FVKESK. The CDR3 has 14 residues. The V gene end was trimmed by 4 bases and the J gene end by 4 bases; junction bases not matched to a gene: 4. The chain's CDR3 is CASSPGLALYEQYF. The DNA of the CDR3 is TGTGCCAGCAGCCCGGGACTAGCGTTGTACGAGCAGTACTTC.

The chain is built from TRBV30 and TRBJ2-1; D is unresolved. Trimming took 0 bases from V and 7 from J, leaving 7 bases between them. Germline CDR1 is GTSNPN and CDR2 is SVGIG (reference sequence). The CDR3 contains 12 residues. DNA for the CDR3: TGTGCCTGGAGTGTAAGTTCGAATGAGCAGTTCTTC. This gives the protein CAWSVSSNEQFF.

There are a few counts of this clonotype. The chain couples TRBV6-1 to TRBJ1-6, with 10 bases that match TRBD1. The germline V gene has CDR1 MNHNS and CDR2 SASEGT. The CDR3 runs 15 residues. V shed 3 bases and J 7 bases; nucleotides not matched to a gene: 3. The CDR3 region is CASSDLGQGNSPLHF. The CDR3 DNA sequence: TGTGCCAGCAGTGATCTGGGACAGGGGAATTCACCCCTCCACTTT.

This clonotype has just a few counts. This rearrangement joins TRBV12-3 or TRBV12-4 to TRBJ1-5; D gene uncertain. The CDR3 runs to 13 residues. V lost 3 bases to trimming and J lost 4 bases, with 7 bases between them. The CDR3 loop reads CASSLEENQPQHF. CDR3 in DNA: TGTGCCAGCAGTTTGGAAGAGAATCAGCCCCAGCATTTT.

In this sample, this clonotype turned up a few times. V usage is TRBV20-1 and J usage is TRBJ2-2; 8 nucleotides line up with TRBD2. Looked up from germline, CDR1 is DFQATT and CDR2 is SNEGSKA (reference sequence). The CDR3 is 15 amino acids. J was trimmed by 7 bases and V by 0 bases; bases with no gene match: 7. The DNA for the CDR3 is TGCAGTGCTAGAGAAGGTAGCGGGACCAGCGGGGAGCTGTTTTTT. Translated, it gives CSAREGSGTSGELFF.

The chain combines TRBV11-2 with TRBJ2-1; TRBD1 might be the D (6 bases). V lost 7 bases and J 9 bases, leaving 10 bases between the germline ends. Germline V gene data show CDR1 as SGHAT and CDR2 as FQNNGV. This CDR3 comprises 11 residues. CDR3 DNA sequence: TGTGCCAGCACCATGGACAGTGAGCAGTTCTTC. Amino acids: CASTMDSEQFF.

This chain links TRBV18 with TRBJ1-4; D is unclear. Germline-derived CDR1 and CDR2 are KGHSH and LQKENI. Trimming removed 3 bases from V and 4 bases from J, with 9 bases in between. The CDR3 length is 14 residues. The CDR3 sequence is CASSPQADNEKLFF. The CDR3 coding sequence is TGTGCCAGCTCACCCCAAGCTGATAATGAAAAACTGTTTTTT.

There are a few counts of this clonotype. The chain recombines TRBV24-1 with TRBJ2-1, with 7 bases identical to TRBD2. The junction had 11 bases not matched to a gene; V was cut back by 1 base and J by 9 bases. This CDR3 contains 16 residues. Per germline, CDR1 KGHDR and CDR2 SFDVKD. CDR3 in DNA: TGTGCCACCAGTGATTTTGGGGCGGGAGAAGGGAGTGAGCAGTTCTTC. Translation gives CATSDFGAGEGSEQFF.

V and J are TRBV12-3 or TRBV12-4 and TRBJ2-1; maybe TRBD2 (5 bases). V lost 4 bases and J 2 bases, leaving 18 bases between the germline ends. The CDR3 contains 17 residues. CDR3 protein: CASSSPIDGSAYNEQFF. For the CDR3, the DNA is TGTGCCAGCAGTTCCCCTATTGATGGGAGCGCCTACAATGAGCAGTTCTTC.